A selection of T cell receptor beta chains follows, all from one sample in a study of shared clonotypes between healthy human individuals. Sequencing was performed with immunoSEQ multiplex PCR; in TCRdb, only in-frame clones are kept and a portion is missing. The sample contains 500,000 or so clones, roughly 95% of which appear only once. The sequenced sample was naive CD4+ T cells sorted from blood. These receptors were collected from a woman aged 30 to 39 in good health. The conserved cysteine and the conserved F or W are not part of the CDR3 here.

v_gene	j_gene	CDR3aa
TRBV7-9	TRBJ2-2	ASSLGGRTTGELF
TRBV7-9	TRBJ2-1	ASSIPARSGKF
TRBV5-8	TRBJ2-2	ASSLFRGATGELF
TRBV14	TRBJ2-7	ASSQAIRRNSYEQY
TRBV28	TRBJ2-7	ATSLSPGLLYEQY
TRBV9	TRBJ1-3	ASSVGKGAVGNTIY
TRBV5-1	TRBJ2-7	ASSLSVGEQY
TRBV19	TRBJ2-3	ASSTQPGTDTQY
TRBV5-6	TRBJ2-5	ASSLVSSVQETQY
TRBV13	TRBJ2-7	ASSSRGEQY
TRBV10-3	TRBJ2-7	ATKPGLAGGGPYEQY
TRBV2	TRBJ1-1	ASSESGVNTEAF
TRBV18	TRBJ2-7	ASSPGQGES